Listed below are T cell receptor beta chains from one sample, sequenced in a study of cytomegalovirus exposure and HLA in healthy donors. The method was immunoSEQ multiplex PCR; TCRdb's version includes in-frame clones alone and lacks a portion of them. The sample shows some 130,000 clones, 75% to 85% of them seen only once. Sequencing was done on a sample of PBMCs. These receptors were obtained from a female donor in good health and CMV-seropositive. The CDR3 runs from the conserved cysteine through the conserved F or W. Fields, in order: clone size, D gene, V gene, J gene, CDR3 protein, CDR3 DNA. The D gene is left open where the match is weak. Clone size is stated in some rows and not others, as once, few, many or a class when expanded.

size: once
D: TRBD1
V: TRBV19
J: TRBJ2-7
CDR3: CASSGTGVNEQYF
DNA: TGTGCCAGTAGTGGGACAGGGGTAAACGAGCAGTACTTC

size: few
D: -
V: TRBV14
J: TRBJ1-1
CDR3: CASSQGQNTEAFF
DNA: TGTGCCAGCAGCCAAGGGCAGAACACTGAAGCTTTCTTT

size: -
D: -
V: TRBV25-1
J: TRBJ2-3
CDR3: CASSNIGRDTQYF
DNA: TGTGCCAGCAGTAATATCGGTAGAGATACGCAGTATTTT

size: -
D: TRBD1
V: TRBV2
J: TRBJ1-1
CDR3: CASSGTGEDTEAFF
DNA: TGTGCCAGCAGCGGGACAGGGGAGGACACTGAAGCTTTCTTT

size: few
D: -
V: TRBV4-1
J: TRBJ1-2
CDR3: CASSQYAEARGGYTF
DNA: TGCGCCAGCAGCCAATACGCAGAAGCCCGGGGTGGCTACACCTTC

size: -
D: -
V: TRBV5-1
J: TRBJ1-2
CDR3: CASSLDAYGYTF
DNA: TGCGCCAGCAGCTTGGACGCGTATGGCTACACCTTC

size: -
D: -
V: TRBV6-6
J: TRBJ1-1
CDR3: CASRGSGLHTEAFF
DNA: TGTGCCAGCAGGGGGTCAGGGCTGCACACTGAAGCTTTCTTT

size: -
D: TRBD2
V: TRBV5-1
J: TRBJ2-3
CDR3: CASSLPTSGGGTQYF
DNA: TGCGCCAGCAGCTTGCCGACTAGCGGGGGAGGTACGCAGTATTTT

size: -
D: -
V: TRBV4-1
J: TRBJ2-5
CDR3: CASSQGAGAWETQYF
DNA: TGCGCCAGCAGCCAAGGGGCGGGCGCCTGGGAGACCCAGTACTTC

size: -
D: TRBD1
V: TRBV5-5
J: TRBJ1-2
CDR3: CASSLAGTGTGYTF
DNA: TGTGCCAGCAGCTTGGCCGGGACAGGGACCGGCTACACCTTC

size: -
D: -
V: TRBV2
J: TRBJ1-6
CDR3: CASSDLGQNSPLHF
DNA: TGTGCCAGCAGTGACCTTGGACAGAATTCACCCCTCCACTTT

size: once
D: -
V: TRBV7-7
J: TRBJ2-3
CDR3: CASSPSLADTQYF
DNA: TGTGCCAGCAGCCCGTCTCTAGCAGATACGCAGTATTTT

size: -
D: -
V: TRBV5-1
J: TRBJ2-2
CDR3: CASSLTLTENTGELFF
DNA: TGCGCCAGCAGCTTAACCCTTACAGAAAACACCGGGGAGCTGTTTTTT

size: -
D: TRBD2
V: TRBV30
J: TRBJ2-5
CDR3: CAWNRDYSGTWSETQYF
DNA: TGTGCCTGGAATCGGGACTATTCCGGAACTTGGTCAGAGACCCAGTACTTC

size: -
D: -
V: TRBV28
J: TRBJ1-2
CDR3: CASSTTGGLSYGYTF
DNA: TGTGCCAGCAGTACGACCGGTGGACTGTCCTATGGCTACACCTTC

size: -
D: TRBD2
V: TRBV11-2
J: TRBJ2-7
CDR3: CASSSLSGETRYEQYF
DNA: TGTGCCAGCAGCTCGCTTAGCGGGGAGACTCGCTACGAGCAGTACTTC

size: once
D: TRBD1
V: TRBV6-5
J: TRBJ2-7
CDR3: CASSYYPGQGWEQYF
DNA: TGTGCCAGCAGTTACTACCCGGGACAGGGGTGGGAGCAGTACTTC

size: -
D: -
V: TRBV5-4
J: TRBJ1-2
CDR3: CASSPTGWGGDYGYTF
DNA: TGTGCCAGCAGCCCGACAGGATGGGGGGGAGACTATGGCTACACCTTC

size: -
D: -
V: TRBV13
J: TRBJ2-2
CDR3: CASSPRAGRELFF
DNA: TGTGCCAGCAGCCCAAGGGCGGGACGGGAGCTGTTTTTT

size: -
D: -
V: TRBV14
J: TRBJ2-1
CDR3: CASSQPGLRNEQFF
DNA: TGTGCCAGCAGCCAGCCTGGACTTCGTAATGAGCAGTTCTTC

size: -
D: -
V: TRBV19
J: TRBJ1-1
CDR3: CASSMTGFLNTEAFF
DNA: TGTGCCAGTAGTATGACAGGATTTTTGAACACTGAAGCTTTCTTT

size: -
D: TRBD1
V: TRBV5-6
J: TRBJ1-2
CDR3: CASSQDRAYGYTF
DNA: TGTGCCAGCAGCCAGGACAGGGCCTATGGCTACACCTTC

size: -
D: TRBD1
V: TRBV28
J: TRBJ2-7
CDR3: CASSSPGQSTYEQYF
DNA: TGTGCCAGCAGTTCGCCGGGACAGTCTACCTACGAGCAGTACTTC

size: -
D: TRBD2
V: TRBV10-3
J: TRBJ2-7
CDR3: CAISESSGTTPSF
DNA: TGTGCCATCAGTGAGTCCAGTGGGACTACCCCGTCCTTC

size: -
D: -
V: TRBV9
J: TRBJ2-5
CDR3: CASSVDYGQETQYF
DNA: TGTGCCAGCAGCGTAGACTACGGACAAGAGACCCAGTACTTC

size: -
D: TRBD1
V: TRBV6-1
J: TRBJ1-4
CDR3: CASTPPTGANEKLFF
DNA: TGTGCCAGCACTCCGCCCACAGGGGCTAATGAAAAACTGTTTTTT

size: -
D: TRBD2
V: TRBV4-1
J: TRBJ2-1
CDR3: CASSQAGGPLWEQFF
DNA: TGCGCCAGCAGCCAAGCGGGAGGGCCCCTTTGGGAGCAGTTCTTC

size: -
D: -
V: TRBV5-1
J: TRBJ2-3
CDR3: CASSLSVQGGTDTQYF
DNA: TGCGCCAGCAGCTTGTCCGTCCAGGGCGGCACAGATACGCAGTATTTT

size: -
D: -
V: TRBV4-2
J: TRBJ1-6
CDR3: CASSRGGYNSPLHF
DNA: TGTGCCAGCAGCCGGGGGGGATATAATTCACCCCTCCACTTT

size: -
D: TRBD2
V: TRBV2
J: TRBJ2-7
CDR3: CASSQTSGSSEQYF
DNA: TGTGCCAGCAGTCAAACTAGCGGGAGTAGTGAGCAGTACTTC

size: -
D: TRBD1
V: TRBV11-2
J: TRBJ1-1
CDR3: CASGLERTGGSEAFF
DNA: TGTGCCAGCGGCTTAGAGCGGACAGGGGGGTCTGAAGCTTTCTTT

size: -
D: -
V: TRBV25-1
J: TRBJ1-2
CDR3: CASSGVSYGYTF
DNA: TGTGCCAGCAGTGGTGTCAGCTATGGCTACACCTTC

size: -
D: -
V: TRBV18
J: TRBJ1-4
CDR3: CASSPPEAGEKLFF
DNA: TGTGCCAGCTCACCACCGGAGGCGGGAGAAAAACTGTTTTTT

size: few
D: -
V: TRBV6-5
J: TRBJ1-4
CDR3: CASRSSGGPNEKLFF
DNA: TGTGCCAGCAGATCCTCGGGGGGACCTAATGAAAAACTGTTTTTT

size: -
D: -
V: TRBV7-9
J: TRBJ2-1
CDR3: CASSLGTADNEQFF
DNA: TGTGCCAGCAGCTTAGGGACAGCCGACAATGAGCAGTTCTTC

size: -
D: TRBD1
V: TRBV5-1
J: TRBJ2-7
CDR3: CASSPGQDRHEQYF
DNA: TGCGCCAGCAGCCCGGGACAGGATCGCCACGAGCAGTACTTC

size: -
D: -
V: TRBV6-1
J: TRBJ2-3
CDR3: CASSDREVDTQYF
DNA: TGTGCCAGCAGTGACAGGGAGGTAGATACGCAGTATTTT

size: -
D: TRBD1
V: TRBV5-1
J: TRBJ2-1
CDR3: CASSPTGDEQFF
DNA: TGCGCCAGCAGCCCAACAGGGGATGAGCAGTTCTTC

size: -
D: -
V: TRBV28
J: TRBJ1-5
CDR3: CASSLGGAGVQPQHF
DNA: TGTGCCAGCAGTTTGGGGGGGGCGGGGGTTCAGCCCCAGCATTTT

size: -
D: -
V: TRBV2
J: TRBJ1-5
CDR3: CASMGQREQPQHF
DNA: TGTGCCAGCATGGGGCAACGCGAGCAGCCCCAGCATTTT

size: -
D: -
V: TRBV5-6
J: TRBJ2-7
CDR3: CASSLGGGTIHEQYF
DNA: TGTGCCAGCAGCTTGGGAGGGGGAACGATCCACGAGCAGTACTTC

size: -
D: -
V: TRBV7-2
J: TRBJ2-2
CDR3: CASSRYSGTGELFF
DNA: TGTGCCAGCAGCCGATACTCCGGCACCGGGGAGCTGTTTTTT

size: -
D: TRBD1
V: TRBV7-6
J: TRBJ1-4
CDR3: CASSVEGARNEKLFF
DNA: TGTGCCAGCAGCGTAGAGGGGGCCCGTAATGAAAAACTGTTTTTT

size: -
D: -
V: TRBV5-1
J: TRBJ2-5
CDR3: CASSLGSRGGETQYF
DNA: TGCGCCAGCAGCTTGGGTTCCCGGGGAGGAGAGACCCAGTACTTC

size: -
D: -
V: TRBV12-5
J: TRBJ1-1
CDR3: CASGLDGGTEAFF
DNA: TGTGCTAGTGGTTTGGACGGCGGCACTGAAGCTTTCTTT

size: -
D: TRBD2
V: TRBV6-4
J: TRBJ2-1
CDR3: CASSTGTSDSNEQFF
DNA: TGTGCCAGCAGTACCGGGACTAGCGACTCTAATGAGCAGTTCTTC

size: -
D: TRBD1
V: TRBV11-2
J: TRBJ1-4
CDR3: CASSLTGVGEKLFF
DNA: TGTGCCAGCAGCTTGACAGGGGTGGGCGAAAAACTGTTTTTT

size: -
D: -
V: TRBV30
J: TRBJ1-4
CDR3: CAWGTGRGSANEKLFF
DNA: TGTGCCTGGGGAACAGGGCGGGGGAGTGCTAATGAAAAACTGTTTTTT

size: -
D: TRBD2
V: TRBV5-5
J: TRBJ2-1
CDR3: CASALLAGVYNEQFF
DNA: TGTGCCAGCGCATTACTAGCGGGCGTCTACAATGAGCAGTTCTTC

size: -
D: TRBD2
V: TRBV5-5
J: TRBJ2-3
CDR3: CASSLLAGGTDTQYF
DNA: TGTGCCAGCAGCTTGTTAGCGGGGGGCACAGATACGCAGTATTTT

size: few
D: TRBD2
V: TRBV27
J: TRBJ2-7
CDR3: CARRGLRPPPGGGEQYF
DNA: TGTGCCAGGAGGGGACTTCGCCCACCGCCTGGCGGGGGCGAGCAGTACTTC

size: -
D: -
V: TRBV30
J: TRBJ1-1
CDR3: CAWKQNTEAFF
DNA: TGTGCCTGGAAACAGAACACTGAAGCTTTCTTT

size: -
D: TRBD1
V: TRBV5-5
J: TRBJ1-6
CDR3: CASSSRQGAEGSPLHF
DNA: TGTGCCAGCAGCTCCAGACAGGGGGCAGAGGGTTCACCCCTCCACTTT

size: once
D: -
V: TRBV6-6
J: TRBJ1-5
CDR3: CASSYGGAPPNQPQHF
DNA: TGTGCCAGCAGTTACGGGGGGGCGCCCCCCAATCAGCCCCAGCATTTT

size: -
D: TRBD1
V: TRBV6-6
J: TRBJ1-1
CDR3: CASSYRTGTNTEAFF
DNA: TGTGCCAGCAGTTACCGGACAGGGACGAACACTGAAGCTTTCTTT

size: -
D: -
V: TRBV2
J: TRBJ2-3
CDR3: CASSGIEGTDTQYF
DNA: TGTGCCAGCAGTGGTATAGAGGGCACAGATACGCAGTATTTT

size: -
D: TRBD2
V: TRBV18
J: TRBJ2-1
CDR3: CASSPPESSGRRYEQFF
DNA: TGTGCCAGCTCACCACCGGAGTCGAGCGGGAGAAGGTATGAGCAGTTCTTC

size: -
D: -
V: TRBV29-1
J: TRBJ2-3
CDR3: CSVEGKSYLTDTQYF
DNA: TGCAGCGTTGAAGGAAAAAGCTACCTCACAGATACGCAGTATTTT